This entry is about one T cell receptor beta chain. The table lists this clone with a few counts. The specificity of this receptor is unknown. An end of the junction differs from the germline gene, which may be a read error. This specimen belongs to a study of OX40 agonist ivuxolimab in advanced cancers. Background for the entire study: Ivuxolimab, which targeted the costimulatory receptor OX40 (CD134), was an agonistic, fully human IgG2 monoclonal antibody. Intravenous ivuxolimab was administered to patients every 2 weeks at six dose levels: 0.01, 0.1, 0.3, 1.5, 3 and 10 mg/kg. Among the 52 dose-escalation patients, some 20 had hepatocellular carcinoma, 15 or so melanoma, 9 renal cell carcinoma and 9 head and neck cancer. A male proportion of around 80% and a mean age of approximately 62 years, ranging from 23 to 79, were recorded for the dose-escalation cohort. Prior anti-PD-1, anti-PD-L1 or anti-CTLA-4 therapy was permitted, and about two fifths of dose-escalation patients had received checkpoint inhibitors. Partial responses occurred in three dose-escalation patients, of whom one had hepatocellular carcinoma and two had cutaneous melanoma. Peripheral TCRbeta sequencing aimed to test whether ivuxolimab altered TCR sequence diversity and caused clonal T-cell expansion. The monotherapy dose-escalation portion (N = 52 patients) of the phase I ivuxolimab trial is reported in the paper. The study at large found these results: Low levels of normalized T-cell clonal expansion were also seen in some nonresponding patients. In the 0.1-3.0 mg/kg groups, partial responders had among the lowest normalized peripheral clonal expansion, particularly in CD8+ T cells. Antigen specificity was not determined for the clonally expanded peripheral T cells. At doses of 0.1 to 3.0 mg/kg, clonal expansion of both CD4+ and CD8+ blood T cells was observed from baseline to week 6. After ivuxolimab, expanded clones were on average more numerous among CD8+ T cells than among CD4+ T cells.

Patients with a history of autoimmune disease or receiving systemic immunosuppression were excluded from the trial. In every dose cohort, peripheral blood was drawn for TCR sequencing at baseline, cycle 4 day 1, and cycle 7 day 1. Samples came from an open-label, multicenter, first-in-human phase I dose-escalation trial of ivuxolimab. Adults with locally advanced or metastatic head and neck squamous cell, hepatocellular, melanoma or renal cell carcinoma were enrolled in the trial. CD4+ and CD8+ T cells were sorted separately from peripheral blood before TCR sequencing. The germline V gene (reference sequence) specifies LNHDA as CDR1 and SQIVND as CDR2. The CDR3 measures 12 amino acids from cysteine to phenylalanine. Just CDR3 DNA is preserved here, 36 bases in frame from base 1. To sequence the TCRbeta CDR3 region, genomic DNA was isolated from the sorted cells. TCRbeta CDR3 regions were sequenced using the immunoSEQ Assay. Here the immuneACCESS table is served through TCRdb, limited to in-frame sequences with V and J called. Missing clones are a known gap in these copies; in checked studies unresolved V genes cover under half, and the rest lacks a known reason. The sample table shows 100,000 or so clones, and approximately 90% are seen once. About 1.9% of the sample rests with the top ten.

The sample was CD4+ or CD8+ T cells sorted from blood, taken in a trial of the OX40 agonist ivuxolimab. The TCR comes from an adult with an advanced solid tumor such as melanoma, head and neck, liver or kidney cancer. The sequence joins TRBV19 to TRBJ1-4; TRBD1 is possibly the D segment (5 matching bases). The DNA reads TGTGCCAGTAGTAACCGACAGACACCAACTTCTTTT. This encodes CASSNRQTPTSF.